The present entry profiles one TCR beta chain with its context. The data were taken from a study of shared T cell receptors in the human thymus. Germline lookup yields CDR1 GTSNPN and CDR2 SVGIG (reference sequence). With V trimmed by 6 bases and J by 2 bases, 16 bases remained unmatched. The CDR3 spans 18 residues. Assay: immunoSEQ multiplex PCR; the TCRdb copy retains only in-frame clones and omits some. The sample includes 500,000 to 550,000 clones, around 78% seen only once; the top ten take more than 0.01%. The sample also formed part of further work on human thymus T cells.

This sequence was found in a boy less than two years old with a congenital heart defect. V and J are TRBV30 and TRBJ2-4; the match to TRBD1 covers 10 bases. The material sequenced was thymocytes. In DNA, the CDR3 is TGTGCCTGCCACCTGGCGGACAGGGGGTCATGGTCCAAAAACATTCAGTACTTC. It encodes CACHLADRGSWSKNIQYF. The variable domain in full, completed from reference TRBV30 and TRBJ2-4, reads SQTIHQWPATLVQPVGSPLSLECTVEGTSNPNLYWYRQAAGRGLQLLFYSVGIGQISSEVPQNLSASRPQDRQFILSSKKLLLSDSGFYLCACHLADRGSWSKNIQYFGAGTRLSVL.